This T cell receptor (beta chain) comes out of a study of response to subunit inactivated influenza vaccine. Study-wide points: That few new T cells are recruited by each seasonal influenza vaccination was the authors' suggestion.

TCRdb re-called the RT-PCR reads with MiXCR, one entry per CDR3 protein. The sample includes 700,000 to 800,000 distinct CDR3 sequences, 15% to 20% of them seen just once. In its sample, this clonotype was seen a few times. The antigen is unknown. Germline CDR1 DFQATT, CDR2 SNEGSKA (reference sequence). The CDR3 length is 14 residues. The ends were cut back, 1 base at V and 1 base at J, with 9 bases in the middle. The sequence was collected from a man aged 50-59 years who received an inactivated influenza vaccine. Specimen: PBMCs from blood, collected roughly 5 days after vaccination. This sequence joins TRBV20-1 and TRBJ2-3, with D possibly matching TRBD2 (5 bases). The DNA of the CDR3 is TGCAGTGCTAGAGGACTAACCGGCACAGATACGCAGTATTTT. It encodes CSARGLTGTDTQYF.